This is a list of T cell receptor beta chains from one sample in a study of beta chain features in type 1 diabetes. Clones were sequenced by immunoSEQ multiplex PCR, and TCRdb holds only the in-frame ones, with some missing. The repertoire holds approximately 600,000 clones, with around an eighth as singletons. The sequencing sample was made of naive CD4+ T cells from blood. The source of these receptors is a young man with type 1 diabetes. Each CDR3 is given with its conserved first and last residue. D genes are given only for firm matches. Clone size is shown for a subset of rows, as once, few, many or a class of expanded clone.

J gene	clone size	D gene	V gene	CDR3 protein	CDR3 DNA
TRBJ2-1	NA	TRBD2	TRBV14	CASSQELAGGEEQFF	TGTGCCAGCAGCCAAGAGCTAGCGGGGGGCGAAGAGCAGTTCTTC
TRBJ2-7	few	NA	TRBV7-9	CASSLRPYEQYF	TGTGCCAGCAGCTTAAGACCCTACGAGCAGTACTTC
TRBJ2-3	NA	TRBD2	TRBV5-1	CASNSGGDTDTQYF	TGCGCCAGTAATAGCGGGGGAGACACAGATACGCAGTATTTT
TRBJ2-7	few	NA	TRBV11-2	CASSLGLGAYEQYF	TGTGCCAGCAGCTTAGGTCTAGGGGCCTACGAGCAGTACTTC
TRBJ2-3	NA	NA	TRBV7-2	CASSLPSDTQYF	TGTGCCAGCAGCCTCCCATCAGATACGCAGTATTTT
TRBJ2-3	NA	NA	TRBV28	CASSRRAADTQYF	TGTGCCAGCAGTCGCAGGGCGGCAGATACGCAGTATTTT
TRBJ2-5	NA	NA	TRBV7-9	CASSFGGGETQYF	TGTGCCAGCAGCTTCGGGGGCGGGGAGACCCAGTACTTC
TRBJ2-7	few	TRBD1	TRBV29-1	CSVGGTGITYEQYF	TGCAGCGTCGGGGGGACAGGGATCACCTACGAGCAGTACTTC
TRBJ2-1	NA	TRBD2	TRBV7-3	CASSLLGSGGPYNEQFF	TGTGCCAGCAGCTTACTGGGTAGCGGGGGTCCCTACAATGAGCAGTTCTTC
TRBJ2-3	NA	NA	TRBV10-3	CAITGLSTDTQYF	TGTGCCATCACTGGCCTAAGCACAGATACGCAGTATTTT
TRBJ2-7	few	NA	TRBV5-4	CASSLDRQGYEQYF	TGTGCCAGCAGCTTGGACAGGCAGGGCTACGAGCAGTACTTC
TRBJ1-2	NA	NA	TRBV11-2	CASSLIQGWYGYTF	TGTGCCAGCAGCCTGATTCAGGGATGGTATGGCTACACCTTC
TRBJ2-2	NA	NA	TRBV7-2	CASSFRPGELFF	TGTGCCAGCAGCTTCAGGCCCGGGGAGCTGTTTTTT
TRBJ2-5	NA	NA	TRBV18	CASSPNSWGQETQYF	TGTGCCAGCTCACCTAACAGCTGGGGCCAAGAGACCCAGTACTTC
TRBJ2-5	few	TRBD1	TRBV25-1	CASNRAGGETQYF	TGTGCCAGCAATAGGGCAGGGGGTGAGACCCAGTACTTC
TRBJ1-2	few	NA	TRBV2	CAMGQNYGYTF	TGTGCCATGGGCCAGAACTATGGCTACACCTTC
TRBJ1-2	NA	NA	TRBV13	CASSLKGPGRYYGYTF	TGTGCCAGCAGCCTAAAAGGACCGGGACGGTACTATGGCTACACCTTC
TRBJ2-1	NA	TRBD1	TRBV28	CASSSGQAKGYNEQFF	TGTGCCAGCAGTTCGGGACAGGCTAAAGGCTACAATGAGCAGTTCTTC
TRBJ1-5	NA	NA	TRBV23-1	CASGVPGLGVNQPQHF	TGCGCCAGCGGGGTGCCTGGGCTGGGGGTGAATCAGCCCCAGCATTTT
TRBJ1-5	few	TRBD1	TRBV7-9	CASSSTGEVQPQHF	TGTGCCAGCAGCTCGACAGGGGAGGTTCAGCCCCAGCATTTT
TRBJ2-7	NA	NA	TRBV5-1	CASSLDRTPYEQYF	TGCGCCAGCAGCTTGGACAGGACACCGTACGAGCAGTACTTC
TRBJ2-3	few	TRBD2	TRBV7-8	CASSATSGGTDTQYF	TGTGCCAGCAGCGCAACTAGCGGGGGGACAGATACGCAGTATTTT
TRBJ2-7	NA	TRBD2	TRBV14	CASRASGGGEQYF	TGTGCCAGCAGGGCTAGCGGGGGTGGTGAGCAGTACTTC
TRBJ1-2	NA	TRBD1	TRBV11-3	CASSLRTGGYGYTF	TGTGCCAGCAGCTTACGGACAGGGGGATATGGCTACACCTTC
TRBJ2-1	NA	TRBD2	TRBV5-8	CASSSKLAGLSYNEQFF	TGTGCCAGCAGTTCTAAACTAGCGGGGCTCTCCTACAATGAGCAGTTCTTC
TRBJ2-5	few	NA	TRBV14	CASSWVEETQYF	TGTGCCAGCAGCTGGGTAGAGGAGACCCAGTACTTC
TRBJ2-1	NA	NA	TRBV19	CASSMIPRSYNEQFF	TGTGCCAGTAGTATGATTCCCAGATCCTACAATGAGCAGTTCTTC
TRBJ1-2	NA	NA	TRBV28	CASSPTTWGYTF	TGTGCCAGCAGTCCCACGACCTGGGGCTACACCTTC
TRBJ1-2	few	NA	TRBV20-1	CSALTDYGYTF	TGCAGTGCTTTGACAGATTATGGCTACACCTTC
TRBJ1-1	few	TRBD1	TRBV5-1	CASSLDRATEAFF	TGCGCCAGCAGCTTAGACAGGGCCACTGAAGCTTTCTTT
TRBJ2-5	NA	TRBD2	TRBV7-2	CASSRGGLQETQYF	TGTGCCAGCAGCCGCGGGGGGCTCCAAGAGACCCAGTACTTC
TRBJ2-3	few	NA	TRBV29-1	CSVEGTVTDTQYF	TGCAGCGTTGAGGGGACGGTTACCGATACGCAGTATTTT
TRBJ2-6	NA	NA	TRBV4-3	CASSQAPLSGANVLTF	TGCGCCAGCAGCCAAGCGCCGCTATCTGGGGCCAACGTCCTGACTTTC
TRBJ2-6	NA	TRBD1	TRBV29-1	CSVMTGGSGANVLTF	TGCAGCGTGATGACAGGGGGCTCTGGGGCCAACGTCCTGACTTTC
TRBJ1-1	NA	NA	TRBV5-1	CASSPGQNTEAFF	TGCGCCAGCAGCCCGGGACAGAACACTGAAGCTTTCTTT
TRBJ2-5	few	TRBD2	TRBV7-2	CASSLVLAGEETQYF	TGTGCCAGCAGCTTGGTACTAGCGGGGGAAGAGACCCAGTACTTC
TRBJ2-4	NA	NA	TRBV9	CASSVDRTPGNIQYF	TGTGCCAGCAGCGTAGATCGGACTCCCGGAAACATTCAGTACTTC
TRBJ2-5	NA	NA	TRBV29-1	CSVGWRETQYF	TGCAGCGTTGGGTGGAGGGAGACCCAGTACTTC